The present T cell receptor beta chain was sequenced within a study of T cells in Graves' hyperthyroidism and ophthalmopathy. Amplified TCR beta CDR3 regions derived from RNA transcripts. Primed by the HTBI set, a first-round RT-PCR was run on the TCR CDR3. TCRdb used MiXCR to reprocess the multiplex PCR reads, holding one entry per CDR3 protein. Counted here are approximately 620,000 distinct CDR3 sequences, about a sixth occurring once; the ten biggest clones make up around 3.5%. Whole-study findings and limits: Ophthalmopathy, as predicted by the model, came a median 6.5 months after the prediction.

Uncontrolled infections, other autoimmune diseases, pregnancy or lactation led to exclusion of patients. Each diagnosis was grounded in clinical symptoms, serum thyroxine and TRAb, thyroid ultrasound, and orbital computed tomography. PBMCs were collected from an approximately 9.3 ml volume of fresh peripheral blood. V shed 4 bases, J shed 5 bases, and the junction held 1 base outside the gene matches. The length of the CDR3 is 15 residues. This clonotype came up a few times. The antigen is not known. The chain employs TRBV12-3 or TRBV12-4 and TRBJ2-2; 13 positions agree with TRBD2. This TCR was sampled from a woman in her 40s with Graves' ophthalmopathy. Sequences were obtained from blood. CDR3 sequence: CASSWTSGSTGELFF. The CDR3 coding sequence is TGTGCCAGCAGTTGGACTAGCGGGAGTACCGGGGAGCTGTTTTTT.